The clone carrying this TCR beta chain has a count of ten or more. The antigen is undetermined. V was pared by 3 bases and J by 3 bases, with 6 bases between. This CDR3 has 12 residues. The germline CDR1 and CDR2 sequences are SGHTA and FQGNSA. Via MiXCR, TCRdb re-called the reads, giving one row per CDR3 protein. Of 85,000 to 130,000 distinct CDR3 sequences listed, roughly a quarter were seen once; the top ten hold around 40%. The data were taken from a study of T cell repertoires in cytomegalovirus infection. Study background: The public TCR beta signatures pointed to both CMV infection and matching HLA type. Study observations and caveats: The study found HLA-C-restricted CMV-specific TCR beta clonotypes dominating the ex vivo response. Identification of carriers of CMV plus the relevant HLA was performed using cumulative public TCR beta family frequency.

Material for sequencing was CD8+ T cells from PBMCs. This receptor was identified in a human donor in good health (CMV status not recorded). Some clones in this sample may be carry-over from other donors' samples. The gene calls are TRBV7-2 and TRBJ2-7; D ambiguous. CDR3 loop: CASSFDIYEQYF. Written as DNA, the CDR3 is TGTGCCAGCAGCTTCGACATCTACGAGCAGTACTTC.